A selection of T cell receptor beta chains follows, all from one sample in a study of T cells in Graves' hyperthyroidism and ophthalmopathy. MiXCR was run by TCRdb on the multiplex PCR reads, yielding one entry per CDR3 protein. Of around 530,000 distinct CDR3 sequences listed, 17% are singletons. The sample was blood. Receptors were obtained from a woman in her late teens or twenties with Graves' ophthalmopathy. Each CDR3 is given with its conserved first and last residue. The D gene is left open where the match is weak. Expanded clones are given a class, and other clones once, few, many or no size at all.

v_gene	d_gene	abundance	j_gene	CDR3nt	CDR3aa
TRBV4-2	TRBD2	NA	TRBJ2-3	TGTGCCAGCAGCCAAGAGTCTAGCGGGGGTGGTACGCAGTATTTT	CASSQESSGGGTQYF
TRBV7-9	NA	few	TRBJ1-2	TGTGCCAGCAGCTTCAGGACAGTGGGCGGCTACACCTTC	CASSFRTVGGYTF
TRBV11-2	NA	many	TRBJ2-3	TGTGCCAGCAGCTTACTAGATTATGAGCGAGATACGCAGTATTTT	CASSLLDYERDTQYF
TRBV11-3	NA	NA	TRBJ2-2	TGTGCCAGCAGCCCGAAAAGGGGTCACACCGGGGAGCTGTTTTTT	CASSPKRGHTGELFF
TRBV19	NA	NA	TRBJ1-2	TGTGCCAGTAGTTGGGGACCCATCTATGGCTACACCTTC	CASSWGPIYGYTF
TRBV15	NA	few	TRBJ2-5	TGTGCCACCAGCAGAGGAAGGAGTGGAGAGACCCAGTACTTC	CATSRGRSGETQYF
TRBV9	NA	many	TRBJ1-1	TGTGCCAGCAGCCCCTTGGGCCCTTCCCAGAACACTGAAGCTTTCTTT	CASSPLGPSQNTEAFF
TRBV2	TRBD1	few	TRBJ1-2	TGTGCCAGCAGTACGGGCCAGGGGGCAGGAGGCTACACCTTC	CASSTGQGAGGYTF
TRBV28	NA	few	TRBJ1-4	TGTGCCAGCCAACAGGAGACTAATGAAAAACTGTTTTTT	CASQQETNEKLFF
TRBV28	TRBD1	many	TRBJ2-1	TGTGCCAGCAGACCGGGACAGGGCTCCTACAATGAGCAGTTCTTC	CASRPGQGSYNEQFF
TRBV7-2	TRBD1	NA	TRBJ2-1	TGTGCCAGCAGCTTAGTTCTCGGACAGGGACCCTACGAGCAGTTCTTC	CASSLVLGQGPYEQFF
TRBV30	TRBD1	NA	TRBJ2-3	TGTGCCTGGAGTAATTCCGGGACAGCTAGCAAAGGGACAGATACGCAGTATTTT	CAWSNSGTASKGTDTQYF
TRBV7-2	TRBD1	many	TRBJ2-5	TGTGCCAGCAGCTTCGGGACAGTGGAGACCCAGTACTTC	CASSFGTVETQYF
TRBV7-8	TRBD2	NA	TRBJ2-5	TGTGCCAGCAGCCCTCCGGGACTAGCGGGGAAGGACTTC	CASSPPGLAGKDF
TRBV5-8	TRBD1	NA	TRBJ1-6	TGTGCCAGCAGCTTGGGTCGTGGACAGGGGGGAAATTCACCCCTCCACTTT	CASSLGRGQGGNSPLHF
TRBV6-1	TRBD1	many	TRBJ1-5	TGTGCCAGCGTACCACTAGGCAGGGGGACCGATCAGCCCCAGCATTTT	CASVPLGRGTDQPQHF